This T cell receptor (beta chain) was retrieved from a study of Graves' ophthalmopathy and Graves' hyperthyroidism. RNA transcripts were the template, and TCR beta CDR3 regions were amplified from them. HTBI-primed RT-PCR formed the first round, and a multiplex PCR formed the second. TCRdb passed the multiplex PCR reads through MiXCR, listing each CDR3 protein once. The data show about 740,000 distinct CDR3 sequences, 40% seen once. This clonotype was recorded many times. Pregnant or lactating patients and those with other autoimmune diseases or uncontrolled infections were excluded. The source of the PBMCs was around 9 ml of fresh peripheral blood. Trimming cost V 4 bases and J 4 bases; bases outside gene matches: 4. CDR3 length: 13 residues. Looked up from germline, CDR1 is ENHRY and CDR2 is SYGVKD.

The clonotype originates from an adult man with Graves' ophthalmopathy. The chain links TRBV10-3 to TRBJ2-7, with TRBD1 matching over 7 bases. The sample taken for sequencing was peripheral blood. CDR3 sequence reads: CAISAGQNYEQYF. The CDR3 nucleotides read TGTGCCATCAGTGCGGGACAGAATTACGAGCAGTACTTC.